This TCR beta chain was sequenced in a study of T cell responses to AZD1222 COVID-19 vaccine. Per germline, CDR1 LNHNV and CDR2 YYDKDF (reference sequence). This CDR3 is built from 15 residues. Deletions cut 0 bases from V and 6 bases from J, with 12 bases between. Sequencing was performed with immunoSEQ multiplex PCR; in TCRdb, only in-frame clones are kept and a portion is missing. Of roughly 190,000 clones in the sample, approximately 95% are singletons; the top ten hold 3.5% to 4.5%. This rearrangement joins TRBV15 to TRBJ1-5, with D possibly matching TRBD1 (6 bases). Material: peripheral blood, obtained on day 0 of AZD1222 vaccination. This receptor was taken from an adult in good health. The CDR3 DNA follows: TGTGCCACCAGCAGAGATCAGGGGCGGATTCAGCCCCAGCATTTT. Translation gives CATSRDQGRIQPQHF.